This T cell receptor beta chain emerged from a study of T cells in Graves' hyperthyroidism and ophthalmopathy. Clinical symptoms, serum thyroxine, TRAb, thyroid ultrasound and orbital computed tomography informed diagnoses. CDR3 size: 18 residues. With V trimmed by 0 bases and J by 6 bases, 13 bases remained unmatched. Germline V gives CDR1 LGHDT, CDR2 YNNKEL (reference sequence). It was RNA transcripts that yielded the amplified TCR beta CDR3 regions. When the TCR CDR3 underwent first-round RT-PCR, the HTBI primer set was used. TCRdb reprocessed the multiplex PCR reads with MiXCR, giving one entry per CDR3 protein. The sample has around 440,000 distinct CDR3 sequences, 15% to 18% seen once. This clonotype appeared many times.

The sample was blood. This rearrangement joins TRBV3-1 to TRBJ2-5; 10 nucleotides line up with TRBD2. The TCR was taken from a woman aged 18-29 years with Graves' hyperthyroidism. CDR3 loop: CASSQDPLASGRLKTQYF. The CDR3 DNA reads TGTGCCAGCAGCCAAGATCCCCTGGCTAGCGGGAGACTAAAGACCCAGTACTTC.